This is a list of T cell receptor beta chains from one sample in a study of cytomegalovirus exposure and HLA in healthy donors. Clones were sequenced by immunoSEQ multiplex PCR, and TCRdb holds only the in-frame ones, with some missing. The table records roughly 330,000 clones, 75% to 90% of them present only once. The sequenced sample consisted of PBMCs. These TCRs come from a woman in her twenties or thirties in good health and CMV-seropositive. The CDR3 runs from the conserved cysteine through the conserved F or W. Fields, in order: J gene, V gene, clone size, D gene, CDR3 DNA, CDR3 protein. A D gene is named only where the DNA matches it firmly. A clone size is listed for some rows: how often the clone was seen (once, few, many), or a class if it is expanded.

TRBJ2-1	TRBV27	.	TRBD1	TGTGCCAGCAGTTCCCTGTGGGACAGGGAGTTCTTC	CASSSLWDREFF
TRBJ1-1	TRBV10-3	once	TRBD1	TGTGCCATCAGACGACCGACAGGGAGGAACACTGAAGCTTTCTTT	CAIRRPTGRNTEAFF
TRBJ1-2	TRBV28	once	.	TGTGCCAGCAACCGAGACAGTCCGGGATTTTATGGCTACACCTTC	CASNRDSPGFYGYTF
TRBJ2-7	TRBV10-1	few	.	TGCGCCAGCAGTGAGTCCCGTTTGCCATCCGAGCAGTACTTC	CASSESRLPSEQYF
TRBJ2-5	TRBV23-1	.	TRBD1	TGCGCCAGCAGTCATCGGGACAGGGATGAGGGTCAAGAGACCCAGTACTTC	CASSHRDRDEGQETQYF
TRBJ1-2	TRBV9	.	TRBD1	TGTGCCAGCAGCTTGCAACAGGGGGCCTCCTATGGCTACACCTTC	CASSLQQGASYGYTF
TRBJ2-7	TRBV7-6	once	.	TGTGCCAGCAGCTTAGACAGGGGAGGGTACGAGCAGTACTTC	CASSLDRGGYEQYF
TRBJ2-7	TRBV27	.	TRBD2	TGTGCCAGCAGTCCGGGACTAGCGGGAGTGACCTACGAGCAGTACTTC	CASSPGLAGVTYEQYF
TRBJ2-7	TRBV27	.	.	TGTGCCAGCAGCCACTCAGGGAACCACGAGCAGTACTTC	CASSHSGNHEQYF
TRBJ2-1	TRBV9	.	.	TGTGCCAGCAGCGTAGGAGATGAGCAGTTCTTC	CASSVGDEQFF
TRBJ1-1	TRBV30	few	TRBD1	TGTGCCAAGGGACAGATGAACACTGAAGCTTTCTTT	CAKGQMNTEAFF
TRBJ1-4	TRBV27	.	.	TGTGCCAGCAGTGGGGCAGGGGTTAGTGAAAAACTGTTTTTT	CASSGAGVSEKLFF
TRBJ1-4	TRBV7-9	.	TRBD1	TGTGCCAGCAGCTTCGCGGGACAGGGACGTGAAAAACTGTTTTTT	CASSFAGQGREKLFF
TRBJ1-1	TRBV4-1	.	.	TGCGCCAGCAGCCAAGGCGGGCGCACTGAAGCTTTCTTT	CASSQGGRTEAFF
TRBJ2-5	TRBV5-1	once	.	TGCGCCAGCAGCTTGGGGACGGTTAAAGAGACCCAGTACTTC	CASSLGTVKETQYF
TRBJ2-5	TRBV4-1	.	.	TGCGCCAGCAGCCAAGATAGTCCCAGGACAGTCCAAGAGACCCAGTACTTC	CASSQDSPRTVQETQYF
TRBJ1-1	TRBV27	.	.	TGTGCCAGCAGTTTAACGGGGAACACTGAAGCTTTCTTT	CASSLTGNTEAFF
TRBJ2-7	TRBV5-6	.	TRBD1	TGTGCCAGCAGCGTCCAGGGACAGGGTCGGTACGAGCAGTACTTC	CASSVQGQGRYEQYF
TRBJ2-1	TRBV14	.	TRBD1	TGTGCCAGCAGCCAAGCCCAGGGGGCTCTCAGCGATGAGCAGTTCTTC	CASSQAQGALSDEQFF
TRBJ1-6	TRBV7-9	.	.	TGTGCCAGCAGCGGTGATTTCTCACCCCTCCACTTT	CASSGDFSPLHF
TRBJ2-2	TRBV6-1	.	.	TGTGCCAGCAGTGACAGGGGGGCCGGGGAGCTGTTTTTT	CASSDRGAGELFF
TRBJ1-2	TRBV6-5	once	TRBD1	TGTGTCAGCAGGCAGGGGGCGTTTTATGGCTACACCTTC	CVSRQGAFYGYTF
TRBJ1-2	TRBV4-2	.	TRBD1	TGTGCCAGCAGCCCCTCTTTACAGGGGGGGGAAGTTTATGGCTACACCTTC	CASSPSLQGGEVYGYTF
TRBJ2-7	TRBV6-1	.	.	TGTGCCAGCAGGGGTGTGGGGGGCGTTTACGAGCAGTACTTC	CASRGVGGVYEQYF
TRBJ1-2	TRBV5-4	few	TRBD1	TGTGCCAGCAGCCGGGACAGGGGGCTTGATGGCTACACCTTC	CASSRDRGLDGYTF
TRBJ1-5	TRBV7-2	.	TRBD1	TGTGCCAGCAGTCCCGGGACAGGGGATCAGCCCCAGCATTTT	CASSPGTGDQPQHF
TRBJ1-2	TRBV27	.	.	TGTGCCAGCAGGGCTCCGGGATCCTATGGCTACACCTTC	CASRAPGSYGYTF
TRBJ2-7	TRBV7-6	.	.	TGTGCCAGCAGCTCCCGCCCCTCAGGGGACTACGAGCAGTACTTC	CASSSRPSGDYEQYF
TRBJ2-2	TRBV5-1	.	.	TGCGCCAGCAGCTTGGTTTGGGGGCAGGGCACCGGGGAGCTGTTTTTT	CASSLVWGQGTGELFF
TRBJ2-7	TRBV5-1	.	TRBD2	TGCGCCAGCAGCTTGAGAGGCGGGGGGTTCCAGTACGAGCAGTACTTC	CASSLRGGGFQYEQYF
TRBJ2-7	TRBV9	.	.	TGTGCCAGCAGCGTAGCGGGGGGCCCCTACGAGCAGTACTTC	CASSVAGGPYEQYF
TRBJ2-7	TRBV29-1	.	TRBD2	TGCAGCGGGAGACTAGCGGGAACCTACGAGCAGTACTTC	CSGRLAGTYEQYF
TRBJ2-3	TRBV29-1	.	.	TGCAGCGTTGTACAGGGCCCCACAGATACGCAGTATTTT	CSVVQGPTDTQYF
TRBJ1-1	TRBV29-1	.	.	TGCAGCGTCCGGGACGCGACTACTGAAGCTTTCTTT	CSVRDATTEAFF
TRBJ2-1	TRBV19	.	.	TGTGCCAGTAGTATAGTTCCTAGCGATGATGAGCAGTTCTTC	CASSIVPSDDEQFF
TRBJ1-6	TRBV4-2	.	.	TGTGCCAGCAGCCAAGATCAAGGGGATAGTTCACCCCTCCACTTT	CASSQDQGDSSPLHF
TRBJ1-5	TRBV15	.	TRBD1	TGTGCCACCAGCACAAAGACAGGGTACGGTCAGCCCCAGCATTTT	CATSTKTGYGQPQHF
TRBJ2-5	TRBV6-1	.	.	TGTGCCAGCAAGTTAGAGACCCAGTACTTC	CASKLETQYF
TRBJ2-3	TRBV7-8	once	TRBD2	TGTGCCAGCAGCTTCGGACTAGCGAAAACAGATACGCAGTATTTT	CASSFGLAKTDTQYF
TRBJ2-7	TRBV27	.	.	TGTGCCACTACAGGTGGGGGTCGCCACGAGCAGTACTTC	CATTGGGRHEQYF
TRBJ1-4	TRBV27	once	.	TGTGCCAGCAGCGCCGCAGGGAGATATGAAAAACTGTTTTTT	CASSAAGRYEKLFF
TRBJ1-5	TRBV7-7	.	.	TGTGCCAGCAGCTTCTATTGCTTCAATCAGCCCCAGCATTTT	CASSFYCFNQPQHF
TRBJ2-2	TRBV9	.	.	TGTGCCAGCAGCGGTGGACCATACACCGGGGAGCTGTTTTTT	CASSGGPYTGELFF
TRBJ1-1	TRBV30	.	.	TGTGCCTGGAGTGAAGAGTTAGAAGCTTTCTTT	CAWSEELEAFF
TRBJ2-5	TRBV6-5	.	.	TGTGCCAGCAGTCGATCGGGGGCCCGGGAGACCCAGTACTTC	CASSRSGARETQYF
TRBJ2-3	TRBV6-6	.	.	TGTGCCAGCAGTTACTCCGGGGGAGCAGATACGCAGTATTTT	CASSYSGGADTQYF
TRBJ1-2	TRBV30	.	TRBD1	TGTGCCTGGACAGGGGGCTATGGCTACACCTTC	CAWTGGYGYTF